This is a list of T cell receptor beta chains from one sample in a study of T cells in Graves' hyperthyroidism and ophthalmopathy. TCRdb processed the multiplex PCR reads anew with MiXCR; each CDR3 protein has one entry. The sample consists of 300,000 to 500,000 distinct CDR3 sequences, over 12% of them appearing once. Source material: blood. The receptor set was obtained from a man between 45 and 60 years old with Graves' ophthalmopathy. Both conserved end residues are part of each CDR3. D genes are given only for firm matches. Not every row has a clone size; where given, it reads once, few, many or a size class.

j_call d_call v_call clone_size cdr3_nt cdr3_aa
TRBJ2-1 TRBD2 TRBV30 many TGTGCCTGGAGTGACCAGGCGGGAGGTGCTTATGAGCAGTTCTTC CAWSDQAGGAYEQFF
TRBJ2-3 TRBD2 TRBV5-1 few TGCGCCAGCAGCCGAGGGACTAGCGGGAGAGGGGATACGCAGTATTTT CASSRGTSGRGDTQYF
TRBJ2-4 NA TRBV11-2 many TGTGCCAGCAGCTTAGATAGGCAGAACATTCAGTACTTC CASSLDRQNIQYF
TRBJ2-7 NA TRBV11-2 many TGTGCCAGCAGCCCATACGGTGGGGCAGGCTCCTACGAGCAGTACTTC CASSPYGGAGSYEQYF
TRBJ2-3 NA TRBV6-1 NA TGTGCCAGCAGTGTACAGGGCACAGATACGCAGTATTTT CASSVQGTDTQYF
TRBJ2-5 TRBD2 TRBV9 many TGTGCCAGCAGCGCCGGAAGCGGGAGGGCCGGGCAAGAGACCCAGTACTTC CASSAGSGRAGQETQYF
TRBJ2-7 NA TRBV5-1 many TGCGCCAGCAGCTACCAGGGTGACGAGCAGTACTTC CASSYQGDEQYF
TRBJ2-7 NA TRBV4-2 few TGTGCCAGCAGCCAAGACGGGAGTTTTGGCGAGCAGTACTTC CASSQDGSFGEQYF
TRBJ2-1 NA TRBV2 NA TGTGCCAGCAGGGAGGGAGAGTACAATGAGCAGTTCTTC CASREGEYNEQFF
TRBJ2-1 NA TRBV12-3/TRBV12-4 NA TGTGCCAGCAGTTTTAAGGGGGAGCGTATTGATGAGCAGTTCTTC CASSFKGERIDEQFF
TRBJ2-5 NA TRBV5-6 NA TGTGCCAGCCGCCGCAGGCTTGAAGAGACCCAGTACTTC CASRRRLEETQYF
TRBJ2-7 TRBD2 TRBV30 NA TGTGCCTGGAGTCGGGGGGAGTACGAGCAGTACTTC CAWSRGEYEQYF
TRBJ2-7 NA TRBV10-3 NA TGTGCCATCAGTGAGTCGCTAGAAACCTACGAGCAGTACTTC CAISESLETYEQYF
TRBJ2-3 TRBD1 TRBV24-1 NA TGTGCCACCAGGAGGACAGGGGTGGCAGATACGCAGTATTTT CATRRTGVADTQYF
TRBJ1-1 NA TRBV19 NA TGTGCCAGTAGTATACAAGGGAGTTTAAACACTGAAGCTTTCTTT CASSIQGSLNTEAFF
TRBJ1-1 NA TRBV5-1 many TGCGCCAGCAACCGAAACAGGGAAATAAACACTGAAGCTTTCTTT CASNRNREINTEAFF
TRBJ2-4 TRBD1 TRBV29-1 NA TGCAGCGTTGGAGACGCCAGGAACAGGGGGGACATTCAGTACTTC CSVGDARNRGDIQYF
TRBJ2-7 NA TRBV3-1 many TGTGCCAGCAGCCACTCTTTTCGTTCCGAGCAGTACTTC CASSHSFRSEQYF
TRBJ1-2 NA TRBV5-1 many TGCGCCAGCAGCCAGGGGACCCAACTTGATGGCTACACCTTC CASSQGTQLDGYTF
TRBJ2-5 TRBD1 TRBV5-6 many TGTGCCAGCAGCCTTCGACAGGGCGGGCAAGAGACCCAGTACTTC CASSLRQGGQETQYF